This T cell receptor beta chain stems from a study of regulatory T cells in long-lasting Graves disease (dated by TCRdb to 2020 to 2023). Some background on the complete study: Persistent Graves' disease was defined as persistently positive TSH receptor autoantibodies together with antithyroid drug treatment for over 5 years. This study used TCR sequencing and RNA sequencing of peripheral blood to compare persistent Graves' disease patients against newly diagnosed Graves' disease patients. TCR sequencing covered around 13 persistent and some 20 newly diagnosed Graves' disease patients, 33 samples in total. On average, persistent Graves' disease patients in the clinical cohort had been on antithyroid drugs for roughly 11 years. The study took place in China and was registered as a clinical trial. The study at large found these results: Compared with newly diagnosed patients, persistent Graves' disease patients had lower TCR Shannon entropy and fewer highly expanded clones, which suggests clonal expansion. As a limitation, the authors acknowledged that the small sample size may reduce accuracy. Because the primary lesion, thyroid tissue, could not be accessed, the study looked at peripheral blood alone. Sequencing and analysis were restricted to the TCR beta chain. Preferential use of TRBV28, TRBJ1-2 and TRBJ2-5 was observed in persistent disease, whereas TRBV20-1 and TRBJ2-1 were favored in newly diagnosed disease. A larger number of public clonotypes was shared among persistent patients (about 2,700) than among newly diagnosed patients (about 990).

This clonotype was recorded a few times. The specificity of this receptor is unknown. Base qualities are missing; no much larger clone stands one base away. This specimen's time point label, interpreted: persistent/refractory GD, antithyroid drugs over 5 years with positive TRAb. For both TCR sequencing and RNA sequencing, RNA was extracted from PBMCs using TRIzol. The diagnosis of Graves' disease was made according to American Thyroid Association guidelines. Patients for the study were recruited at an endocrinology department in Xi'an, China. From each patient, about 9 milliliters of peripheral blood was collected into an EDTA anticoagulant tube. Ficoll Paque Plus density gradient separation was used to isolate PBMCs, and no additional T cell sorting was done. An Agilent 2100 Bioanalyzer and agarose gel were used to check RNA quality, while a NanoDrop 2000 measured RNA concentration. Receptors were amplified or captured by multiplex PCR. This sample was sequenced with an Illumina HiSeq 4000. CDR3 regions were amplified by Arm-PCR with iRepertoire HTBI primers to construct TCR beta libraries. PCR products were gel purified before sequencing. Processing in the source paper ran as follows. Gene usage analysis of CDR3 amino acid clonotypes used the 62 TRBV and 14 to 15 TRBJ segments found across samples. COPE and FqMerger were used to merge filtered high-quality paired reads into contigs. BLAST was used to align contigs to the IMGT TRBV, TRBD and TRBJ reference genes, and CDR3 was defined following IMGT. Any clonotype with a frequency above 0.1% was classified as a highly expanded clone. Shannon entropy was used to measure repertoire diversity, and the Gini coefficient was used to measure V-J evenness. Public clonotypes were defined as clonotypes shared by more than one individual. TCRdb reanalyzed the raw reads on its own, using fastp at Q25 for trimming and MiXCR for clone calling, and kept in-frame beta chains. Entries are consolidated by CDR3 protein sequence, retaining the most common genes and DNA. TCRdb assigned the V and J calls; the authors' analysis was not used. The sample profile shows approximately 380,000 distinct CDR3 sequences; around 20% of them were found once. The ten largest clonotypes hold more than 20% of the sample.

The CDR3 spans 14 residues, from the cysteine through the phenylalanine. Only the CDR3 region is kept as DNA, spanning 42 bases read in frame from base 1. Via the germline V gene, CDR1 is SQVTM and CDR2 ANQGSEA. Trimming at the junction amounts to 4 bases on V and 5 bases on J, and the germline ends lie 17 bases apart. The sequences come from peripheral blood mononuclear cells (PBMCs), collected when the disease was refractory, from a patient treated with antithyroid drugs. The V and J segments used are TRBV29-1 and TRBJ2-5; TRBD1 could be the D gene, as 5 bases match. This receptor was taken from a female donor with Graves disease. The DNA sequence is TGCAGCGTTGCCCCGGACACCCTCCGGGAGACCCAGTACTTC. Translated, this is CSVAPDTLRETQYF.